The 17 T cell receptor beta chains below come from one sample, sequenced in a study of blood T cell repertoires in COVID-19 (dated by TCRdb to about 2020). The receptor library was made with the immunoSEQ multiplex PCR assay. TCRdb holds this immuneACCESS table with in-frame rearrangements only. Some clones are missing; in checked studies, unresolved V genes explain under half, and the rest has no known cause. A total of about 98,000 clones appear in this sample, around 82% of them only once. The top ten constitute under 13% of the sample. The sequencing input was peripheral blood. The receptors here all came from a man in his 70s with active or convalescent COVID-19.

J is TRBJ1-2 and V is TRBV5-1; 7 bases match TRBD1. This CDR3 region has 15 residues. V was pared by 4 bases and J by 2 bases, with 8 bases of the junction left unmatched. Germline CDR1 and CDR2: SGHRS and YFSETQ. CDR3 amino acids: CASSGGQAANYGYTF. The CDR3 bases are TGCGCCAGCAGCGGAGGACAGGCTGCAAACTATGGCTACACCTTC.

The chain links TRBV5-1 to TRBJ2-7, with D perhaps matching TRBD2 (6 bases). V was cut by 0 bases and J by 2 bases, with 12 bases left in between. Germline V gene sequence: CDR1 SGHRS, CDR2 YFSETQ. There are 15 residues in the CDR3. The CDR3 loop reads CASSLARLGTYEQYF. In DNA, the CDR3 is TGCGCCAGCAGCTTGGCCAGACTAGGGACCTACGAGCAGTACTTC.

This clone was detected once. V gene TRBV19 combines with J gene TRBJ1-4; D is undetermined. The CDR3 sequence is 15 residues long. V was trimmed by 3 bases and J by 3 bases, leaving 11 bases between them. CDR1 and CDR2 (germline): LNHDA, SQIVND (reference sequence). The CDR3 DNA follows: TGTGCCAGTAGTATCATCCGCGCGGCTAATGAAAAACTGTTTTTT. As protein: CASSIIRAANEKLFF.

The rearrangement uses TRBV18 and TRBJ2-7, with 12 bases aligning to TRBD1. Germline V gene lookup returns CDR1 KGHSH and CDR2 LQKENI. This CDR3 has 14 amino acids. V lost 6 bases and J lost 4; bases outside the gene matches: 4. The CDR3 reads CASSPGQGAYEQYF. CDR3 DNA: TGTGCCAGCTCCCCGGGACAGGGGGCTTACGAGCAGTACTTC.

This chain joins TRBV30 and TRBJ1-2, with D maybe TRBD1 (5 bases). Trimming stripped 4 bases from V and 3 bases from J, with 12 bases between. Germline values: CDR1 GTSNPN, CDR2 SVGIG (reference sequence). The CDR3 is 13 amino acids. CDR3 DNA: TGTGCCTGGACCCGACAGCCCGACTATGGCTACACCTTC. Amino acids: CAWTRQPDYGYTF.

CDR3 bases: TGTGCCAGCAGTTACTCCCGGGGGGGCCACGAGCAGTACTTC. Translation gives CASSYSRGGHEQYF. The gene calls are TRBV6-6 and TRBJ2-7; the match to TRBD2 covers 8 bases. V lost 0 bases to trimming and J lost 5 bases; unmatched junction nucleotides: 3. The CDR3 contains 14 residues. CDR1 MNHNY and CDR2 SVGAGI come from the germline V gene (reference sequence).

The chain combines TRBV10-3 with TRBJ2-6; no clear D gene. V was pared by 3 bases and J by 0 bases, with 6 bases between. The CDR3 sequence is 15 residues long. Per germline, CDR1 ENHRY and CDR2 SYGVKD. The CDR3 spells CAISEVGSGANVLTF. CDR3 DNA: TGTGCCATCAGTGAAGTCGGCTCTGGGGCCAACGTCCTGACTTTC.

The chain carries TRBV6-2 or TRBV6-3 and TRBJ1-1; 7 nucleotides align to TRBD1. The CDR3 is made up of 16 amino acids. V lost 4 bases, J lost 0 bases, and 8 bases stayed unmatched. The germline V gene has CDR1 MNHEY and CDR2 SVGEGT. In DNA form, the CDR3 reads TGTGCCAGCAGTTTTACCGGGACAGAAATGAACACTGAAGCTTTCTTT. Encoded protein: CASSFTGTEMNTEAFF.

This sequence joins TRBV6-5 and TRBJ1-6; D not resolved. The CDR3 extends over 14 amino acids. The V end lost 2 bases, the J end lost 9 bases, and 11 bases lay between the germline ends. In germline, CDR1 is MNHEY, CDR2 SVGAGI. The CDR3 DNA follows: TGTGCCAGCAGTTACGAGGGCAGGAGTTCACCCCTCCACTTT. As protein: CASSYEGRSSPLHF.

The V gene is TRBV5-6, the J gene TRBJ2-1; 12 nucleotides align to TRBD2. CDR3 length: 14 amino acids. The V gene's germline CDR1 is SGHDT and CDR2 YYEEEE. Unmatched junction bases numbered 3, after V lost 0 bases and J lost 11 bases. The CDR3 reads CASSLELAGGKQFF. The CDR3 coding sequence is TGTGCCAGCAGCTTGGAGCTAGCGGGGGGGAAGCAGTTCTTC.

The rearrangement links TRBV30 to TRBJ2-2, with TRBD1 matching over 10 bases. This CDR3 is built from 18 residues. Germline loops: CDR1 GTSNPN, CDR2 SVGIG (reference sequence). V was pared by 2 bases and J by 4 bases, with 13 bases of the junction left unmatched. CDR3 DNA sequence: TGTGCCTGGAGTCTTCGGACAGGGGGAACGACCTTCACCGGGGAGCTGTTTTTT. This gives the protein CAWSLRTGGTTFTGELFF.

The V gene is TRBV2, the J gene TRBJ2-2; D possibly corresponds to TRBD2 (7 bases). The ends were cut back, 0 bases at V and 0 bases at J, with 14 bases in the middle. Germline lookup yields CDR1 SNHLY and CDR2 FYNNEI. The CDR3 consists of 18 residues. As DNA, the CDR3 is TGTGCCAGCAGTGAAGCGTGGGGGAGGGGGTCGAACACCGGGGAGCTGTTTTTT. It codes for CASSEAWGRGSNTGELFF.

The rearrangement uses TRBV3-1 (or the pseudogene TRBV3-2) and TRBJ1-1; a possible D gene is TRBD1 (6 bases). V lost 2 bases and J lost 5, with 15 bases in between. In germline, CDR1 is LGHDT, CDR2 YNNKEL (reference sequence). The CDR3 length is 15 residues. CDR3 sequence: CASSQQFTGRTEAFF. The CDR3 nucleotides read TGTGCCAGCAGCCAACAATTTACAGGGAGAACTGAAGCTTTCTTT.

The chain links TRBV2 to TRBJ2-5; maybe TRBD2 (5 bases). The germline V gene encodes CDR1 SNHLY and CDR2 FYNNEI. With 7 bases removed from V and 2 bases from J, the gap between germline ends came to 23 bases. This CDR3 contains 17 residues. The CDR3 region has the DNA TGTGCCAGCAATCTAAAACCTTCGGGAACATGGCAAGAGACCCAGTACTTC. Translated, it gives CASNLKPSGTWQETQYF.

The CDR3 is CASSHREEGTEAFF. CDR3 DNA: TGTGCCAGCAGCCACAGGGAAGAGGGGACTGAAGCTTTCTTT. The rearrangement links TRBV7-2 to TRBJ1-1; possibly TRBD1 for D (6 bases). This CDR3 spans 14 amino acids. Germline CDR1 SGHTA, CDR2 FQGNSA. Trimming pared 5 bases from V and 5 bases from J, leaving 15 bases between.

This clone has only a few counts. V is TRBV4-2 and J is TRBJ2-2; 8 nucleotides align to TRBD1. From germline, CDR1 is LGHNA and CDR2 YNFKEQ. This CDR3 has 15 amino acids. V trimming: 4 bases; J trimming: 0 bases; junction bases outside the gene matches: 1. DNA for the CDR3: TGTGCCAGCAGCCGGGACAGGACGAACACCGGGGAGCTGTTTTTT. It is translated as CASSRDRTNTGELFF.

The rearrangement links TRBV27 to TRBJ1-3, with D perhaps matching TRBD1 (5 bases). V was clipped by 6 bases and J by 8 bases, with 17 bases between them. Germline CDR1 is MNHEY and CDR2 is SMNVEV (reference sequence). This CDR3 has 14 amino acids. CDR3 residues: CASRQGLSKDTIYF. CDR3 coding DNA: TGTGCCAGCAGGCAGGGTTTATCTAAAGACACCATATATTTT.